These T cell receptor beta chains were read from a single sample in a study of T cell responses to AZD1222 COVID-19 vaccine. Clones were sequenced by immunoSEQ multiplex PCR, and TCRdb holds only the in-frame ones, with some missing. The profile shows 100,000 to 150,000 clones, around 90% of them singletons. The sample in question was peripheral blood, obtained on day 0 of AZD1222 vaccination. These receptors originate from an adult in good health. The CDR3 runs from the conserved cysteine through the conserved F or W. D genes are given only for firm matches. Not every row has a clone size; where given, it reads once, few, many or a size class.

NA,TRBV4-1,TRBD1,TRBJ2-6,TGCGCCAGCAGCCCCGGACAGGGTCCAAGCTCTGGGGCCAACGTCCTGACTTTC,CASSPGQGPSSGANVLTF
NA,TRBV28,NA,TRBJ1-2,TGTGCCAGCAGTCCGGGATCAAAGTGGGGCTACACCTTC,CASSPGSKWGYTF
NA,TRBV30,NA,TRBJ1-2,TGTGCCTGGAGCTCAGGGACTCCGGAGGGCTACACCTTC,CAWSSGTPEGYTF
NA,TRBV5-1,NA,TRBJ2-5,TGCGCCAGCAGCGCAGGTCAGGGGCGAGAGACCCAGTACTTC,CASSAGQGRETQYF
NA,TRBV4-3,TRBD1,TRBJ1-3,TGCGCCAGCAGCCAACTGACAGGGGGCACTGGAAACACCATATATTTT,CASSQLTGGTGNTIYF
NA,TRBV7-2,NA,TRBJ1-5,TGTGCCAGCAGCTTAGTGGCAGGGCGGGATCAGCCCCAGCATTTT,CASSLVAGRDQPQHF
NA,TRBV5-4,NA,TRBJ1-1,TGTGCCAGCACCGGAAAGGGCTTGAACACTGAAGCTTTCTTT,CASTGKGLNTEAFF
NA,TRBV30,NA,TRBJ1-3,TGTGCCTGGAGTGGGTCACCGCCCGGGACCATATATTTT,CAWSGSPPGTIYF
NA,TRBV20-1,NA,TRBJ1-5,TGCAGTGCCACAGACACGCAGCCCCAGCATTTT,CSATDTQPQHF
NA,TRBV19,NA,TRBJ2-7,TGTGCCAGTAGTATAGCCGGGCAGGAGTACTACGAGCAGTACTTC,CASSIAGQEYYEQYF
NA,TRBV5-6,TRBD1,TRBJ2-7,TGTGCCAGCAGCTTTAGGGGGCCGGGCTCCTACGAGCAGTACTTC,CASSFRGPGSYEQYF
NA,TRBV19,NA,TRBJ1-2,TGTGCCAGACAAATGGGGGGGGTACACTATGGCTACACCTTC,CARQMGGVHYGYTF
NA,TRBV5-3,TRBD1,TRBJ1-2,TGTGCCAGAAGCCTCCGACAGGGCTTCTATGGCTACACCTTC,CARSLRQGFYGYTF
NA,TRBV19,NA,TRBJ2-3,TGTGCCAGTAGTATGGGCAGGCTTACTAGCACAGATACGCAGTATTTT,CASSMGRLTSTDTQYF
NA,TRBV9,NA,TRBJ2-5,TGTGCCAGCAGCTCCAGGGACACGTACCAAGAGACCCAGTACTTC,CASSSRDTYQETQYF
NA,TRBV11-1,NA,TRBJ2-3,TGTGCCAGCAGCTTAGCTTTTCCGGGACCGCTAACAGATACGCAGTATTTT,CASSLAFPGPLTDTQYF
NA,TRBV21-1,NA,TRBJ1-3,TGTGCCAGCAGCAAAGGCGACCGCAGCTCTGGAAACACCATATATTTT,CASSKGDRSSGNTIYF
NA,TRBV7-2,NA,TRBJ2-5,TGTGCCAGCAGCTTAATCAGGGTAGAGACCCAGTACTTC,CASSLIRVETQYF
NA,TRBV12-3/TRBV12-4,TRBD1,TRBJ1-1,TGTGCCAGCAGACGGACAGGGGAAGCTTTCTTT,CASRRTGEAFF
NA,TRBV30,NA,TRBJ1-5,TGTGCCTGGAGTGTGGCGGGGTACAATCAGCCCCAGCATTTT,CAWSVAGYNQPQHF
NA,TRBV4-3,TRBD1,TRBJ1-2,TGCGCCAGCAGCCGAGACGGACAGGGGCGCCGTTATGGCTACACCTTC,CASSRDGQGRRYGYTF
NA,TRBV6-2/TRBV6-3,NA,TRBJ2-7,TGTGCCAGCAGTATCCCGTCGGAGGCGGGTTACGAGCAGTACTTC,CASSIPSEAGYEQYF
few,TRBV30,TRBD1,TRBJ1-1,TGTGCCTGGACCCAGGACAGGTTGAACACTGAAGCTTTCTTT,CAWTQDRLNTEAFF
NA,TRBV9,NA,TRBJ1-3,TGTGCCAGCAGCACACCGGAGTTCGGAAACACCATATATTTT,CASSTPEFGNTIYF
NA,TRBV6-5,TRBD1,TRBJ1-1,TGTGCCAGTGGACTCACAGGGGGCCGGGACACTGAAGCTTTCTTT,CASGLTGGRDTEAFF
once,TRBV5-1,TRBD1,TRBJ2-3,TGCGCCAGCGACGTCGGGGACAGGGCCTCAGATACGCAGTATTTT,CASDVGDRASDTQYF
NA,TRBV14,NA,TRBJ1-4,TGTGCCAGCAGCTTGGGACGGAGAGTTAATGAAAAACTGTTTTTT,CASSLGRRVNEKLFF
NA,TRBV12-5,TRBD1,TRBJ1-1,TGTGCTAGTGGTTTGGACCCGGGACAGCGGCGTAAGGGACTTATGAACACTGAAGCTTTCTTT,CASGLDPGQRRKGLMNTEAFF
NA,TRBV28,TRBD1,TRBJ2-1,TGTGCCAGCAGCTCGACAGGGGGCGGTTACAATGAGCAGTTCTTC,CASSSTGGGYNEQFF
once,TRBV20-1,NA,TRBJ1-3,TGCAGTGCCGTAACCGGAAACACCATATATTTT,CSAVTGNTIYF
NA,TRBV4-2,TRBD1,TRBJ1-2,TGTGCCAGCAGCCAAGTCGGGACAGGGAGCAACTATGGCTACACCTTC,CASSQVGTGSNYGYTF
once,TRBV15,NA,TRBJ1-1,TGTGCCACCAGCAGAGATCTTCACACTGAAGCTTTCTTT,CATSRDLHTEAFF
NA,TRBV5-1,NA,TRBJ1-4,TGCGCCAGCAGCTTTGGCGCTCAAGGGGGGAATGAAAAACTGTTTTTT,CASSFGAQGGNEKLFF
NA,TRBV18,NA,TRBJ1-2,TGTGCCAGCTCACCATCAGGGGACTATGGCTACACCTTC,CASSPSGDYGYTF
NA,TRBV20-1,NA,TRBJ1-3,TGCAGTGCTAGTTGGCTCTCTGGAAACACCATATATTTT,CSASWLSGNTIYF
NA,TRBV27,NA,TRBJ1-2,TGTGCCAGCAGTCCTACGACGACGGGCAACTATGGCTACACCTTC,CASSPTTTGNYGYTF